The 5 T cell receptor beta chains listed next were all sequenced from one sample in a study of glioma-infiltrating T cells. The iRepertoire nested amplicon-rescue multiplex PCR amplified TCR alpha and beta CDR3s from RNA. TCRdb re-called the multiplex PCR reads through MiXCR, storing one row per CDR3 protein. This sample has approximately 120,000 distinct CDR3 sequences, with 23% found just once. Source material: glioma tissue, nonneoplastic brain tissue, or PBMCs (not recorded which). The receptor set was obtained from a human donor with low-grade glioma or glioblastoma, undergoing nonglioma brain surgery, or in good health (not recorded which).

This clonotype has ten or more counts. The CDR3 nucleotides read TGTGCCAGCAGCTTAGGAGGGGTGGGTGGTTACGAGCAGTACTTC. This gives the protein CASSLGGVGGYEQYF. The rearrangement links TRBV7-6 to TRBJ2-7; tentatively, D is TRBD1 or TRBD2 (5 bases each). V shed 1 base and J shed 4 bases, with 14 bases lying between them. Germline V gives CDR1 SGHVS, CDR2 FNYEAQ. The CDR3 has 15 residues.

V usage is TRBV29-1 and J usage is TRBJ1-3, with a weak D call TRBD1 (5 bases). The CDR3 runs to 14 residues. Trimming cost V 3 bases and J 1 base, with 10 bases left between them. The germline V gene encodes CDR1 SQVTM and CDR2 ANQGSEA. CDR3 coding DNA: TGCAGCGTTGATATTGGGGGATCTGGAAACACCATATATTTT. This encodes CSVDIGGSGNTIYF.

In nucleotides, the CDR3 is TGTGCCAGCAGCTTCAACGGACAGGGAGGCTCAGCAACTAATGAAAAACTGTTTTTT. Protein sequence: CASSFNGQGGSATNEKLFF. The chain employs TRBV7-9 and TRBJ1-4, with TRBD1 identical over 8 bases. Looked up from germline, CDR1 is SEHNR and CDR2 is FQNEAQ (reference sequence). This CDR3 is 19 amino acids long. V gave up 3 bases and J gave up 0 bases; unmatched junction bases: 12.

Details on this clonotype: One base away lies a much larger clone, so this may be a sequencing read error. The chain links TRBV29-1 to TRBJ2-5, with a possible D match to TRBD1 (5 bases). The CDR3 length is 14 residues. The germline CDR1 and CDR2 sequences are SQVTM and ANQGSEA. DNA for the CDR3: TGCAGCGCCCAAGGATCGACAGACCAAGAGACCAAGTACTTC. Protein sequence: CSAQGSTDQETKYF.

The chain recombines TRBV4-1 with TRBJ2-7; TRBD2 aligns across 8 bases. CDR1 and CDR2 from the germline V gene are MGHRA and YSYEKL. Unmatched junction bases numbered 5, after V lost 1 base and J lost 0 bases. This CDR3 spans 16 amino acids. CDR3 in DNA: TGCGCCAGCAGCCAAGTAGCGGGACTCCTCTCCTACGAGCAGTACTTC. Translation gives CASSQVAGLLSYEQYF.